This T cell receptor (beta chain) was obtained from a study of CD8 T cells in ankylosing spondylitis. Study-wide results and caveats: Peripheral blood held disease-linked clones only at relatively low frequency, and these were CD8+. Clones tied to disease were said to be significantly enriched in matched ankylosing spondylitis synovial fluid. Characteristic of ankylosing spondylitis blood, it appeared, was a TCR beta motif comprising about 8 highly homologous variants.

TCRdb reprocessed the 5' RACE reads with MiXCR, giving one entry per CDR3 protein. There are roughly 220,000 distinct CDR3 sequences in the sample; 8% to 11% occur only once, and under 25% lies in the top ten. This clonotype occurred many times. Its target is unknown. Trimming took off 6 bases at V and 9 bases at J, with 9 bases between the two ends. This CDR3 contains 11 residues. The germline CDR1 and CDR2 sequences are SNHLY and FYNNEI. The sample taken for sequencing was blood, either unsorted or a sorted T cell fraction (not recorded which). The rearrangement joins TRBV2 to TRBJ2-1; D gene uncertain. The source is a male donor with ankylosing spondylitis or in good health (not recorded which). The CDR3 is CASSPKAEQFF. CDR3 nucleotides: TGTGCCAGCAGCCCTAAGGCTGAGCAGTTCTTC.